These 19 T cell receptor beta chains share one sample of origin, sequenced in a study of Ad26.COV2.S vaccination and SARS-CoV-2 variants. TCRdb's copy holds only in-frame clones and misses some; the assay was immunoSEQ multiplex PCR. The sample has 150,000 to 200,000 clones, roughly 89% seen once. The source was peripheral blood, collected after recovery from COVID-19. All receptors come from a human donor who had recovered from COVID-19.

The V call is TRBV15, the J call TRBJ1-2, with a tentative D call TRBD1 (6 bases). The CDR3 is 18 amino acids. CDR1 and CDR2 (germline): LNHNV, YYDKDF (reference sequence). Trimming removed 0 bases at V and 2 bases at J, with 19 bases between. The CDR3 DNA reads TGTGCCACCAGCAGAGATCAAGGAGGGGGGGAGGTAAACTATGGCTACACCTTC. It yields the protein CATSRDQGGGEVNYGYTF.

The chain couples TRBV5-4 to TRBJ2-5; 10 bases agree with TRBD1. Germline trimming cut 0 bases from V and 5 bases from J; bases unmatched to any gene: 7. Per the germline V gene, CDR1 is SGHNT and CDR2 is YYREEE (reference sequence). CDR3 length: 16 amino acids. The CDR3 sequence: CASSLGGQGSWETQYF. CDR3 sequence (DNA): TGTGCCAGCAGCTTGGGGGGACAGGGGAGTTGGGAGACCCAGTACTTC.

The gene calls are TRBV29-1 and TRBJ2-3, with 7 bases identical to TRBD2. The CDR3 spans 12 residues. Unmatched junction bases numbered 3, after V lost 1 base and J lost 8 bases. The V gene's germline CDR1 is SQVTM and CDR2 ANQGSEA. The CDR3 loop is CSVEGLAGTQYF. The DNA for the CDR3 is TGCAGCGTTGAAGGACTAGCCGGTACGCAGTATTTT.

This chain uses TRBV20-1 with TRBJ2-7; D is undetermined. CDR3 length: 12 residues. Germline CDR1 is DFQATT and CDR2 is SNEGSKA (reference sequence). Trimming removed 3 bases at V and 2 bases at J, with 8 bases between. CDR3 sequence: CSASVSPYEQYF. Written as DNA, the CDR3 is TGCAGTGCTAGTGTGAGTCCCTACGAGCAGTACTTC.

The J gene is TRBJ2-7, the V gene TRBV28; TRBD2 matches 8 bases. With 3 bases clipped from V and 2 bases from J, the junction kept 6 bases outside the gene matches. The CDR3 extends over 15 amino acids. The germline gives CDR1 MDHEN, CDR2 SYDVKM. The CDR3 sequence: CASSFGGGGPYEQYF. The CDR3 nucleotides are TGTGCCAGCAGTTTTGGCGGCGGGGGGCCCTACGAGCAGTACTTC.

The chain carries TRBV2 and TRBJ2-1; a possible D gene is TRBD2 (6 bases). The germline V gene encodes CDR1 SNHLY and CDR2 FYNNEI. V was clipped by 11 bases and J by 6 bases, with 26 bases between them. The CDR3 totals 16 residues. The CDR3 region is CAVPGTSLIVGNEQFF. CDR3 coding DNA: TGTGCCGTTCCGGGGACTTCCCTTATAGTGGGCAATGAGCAGTTCTTC.

The chain links TRBV6-6 to TRBJ1-1; D gene unclear. Per the germline V gene, CDR1 is MNHNY and CDR2 is SVGAGI (reference sequence). Trimming removed 4 bases at V and 2 bases at J, with 8 bases between. This CDR3 comprises 13 residues. The CDR3 protein is CASSSDLNTEAFF. CDR3 in DNA: TGTGCCAGCAGTTCCGACCTCAACACTGAAGCTTTCTTT.

The CDR3 DNA reads TGTGCCAGCAGCTCGATCTTAAGCGGGGAAAAACTGTTTTTT. It specifies CASSSILSGEKLFF. The genes are TRBV5-5 and TRBJ1-4, with unresolved D. The germline V and J ends were trimmed by 3 bases and 8 bases, with 14 bases remaining between them. The CDR3 covers 14 residues. Germline V gene sequence: CDR1 SGHKS, CDR2 YYEKEE (reference sequence).

The chain links TRBV19 to TRBJ2-1; TRBD2 matches at 7 bases. CDR1 and CDR2 from the germline V gene are LNHDA and SQIVND (reference sequence). The CDR3 covers 14 residues. With V trimmed by 4 bases and J by 1 base, 1 base remained unmatched. The CDR3 sequence: CASSSGGSYNEQFF. In nucleotides, the CDR3 is TGTGCCAGTAGTAGCGGGGGTTCCTACAATGAGCAGTTCTTC.

V is TRBV5-1 and J is TRBJ2-3, with 7 nucleotides matching TRBD2. Germline CDR1 SGHRS, CDR2 YFSETQ. CDR3 length: 15 residues. Trimming removed 1 base from V and 4 bases from J; junction bases left unmatched: 6. Here the CDR3 reads CASSLSGVNPDTQYF. Here the CDR3 DNA reads TGCGCCAGCAGCTTGAGCGGGGTAAACCCAGATACGCAGTATTTT. The full variable domain, rest sourced from reference TRBV5-1 and TRBJ2-3, is KAGVTQTPRYLIKTRGQQVTLSCSPISGHRSVSWYQQTPGQGLQFLFEYFSETQRNKGNFPGRFSGRQFSNSRSEMNVSTLELGDSALYLCASSLSGVNPDTQYFGPGTRLTVL.

The CDR3 protein is CAWLTGPSVGNQPQHF. DNA of the CDR3: TGTGCCTGGTTAACCGGGCCCTCGGTGGGCAATCAGCCCCAGCATTTT. The chain has TRBV30 and TRBJ1-5; unclear D gene. V lost 5 bases, J lost 2 bases, and 19 bases lay in between. The CDR3 contains 16 residues. Germline CDR1 is GTSNPN and CDR2 is SVGIG (reference sequence).

In its sample, this clone was seen a few times. The chain combines TRBV4-1 with TRBJ2-7, with D uncertain. CDR1 MGHRA and CDR2 YSYEKL come from the germline V gene. CDR3 size: 14 residues. V lost 1 base and J 0 bases, leaving 7 bases between the germline ends. The CDR3 coding sequence is TGCGCCAGCAGCCAAGTCTACGCCTCCTACGAGCAGTACTTC. It specifies CASSQVYASYEQYF.

V gene TRBV19 combines with J gene TRBJ1-6; D ambiguous. Germline V gene sequence: CDR1 LNHDA, CDR2 SQIVND (reference sequence). Trimming took 2 bases from V and 0 from J, leaving 5 bases between them. The CDR3 consists of 15 residues. DNA for the CDR3: TGTGCCAGTAGTATAATGGGCTCCTATAATTCACCCCTCCACTTT. Amino acids: CASSIMGSYNSPLHF. Full variable domain (rest looked up from reference TRBV19 and TRBJ1-6): DGGITQSPKYLFRKEGQNVTLSCEQNLNHDAMYWYRQDPGQGLRLIYYSQIVNDFQKGDIAEGYSVSREKKESFPLTVTSAQKNPTAFYLCASSIMGSYNSPLHFGNGTRLTVT.

The chain carries TRBV18 and TRBJ2-3, with 7 bases matching TRBD1. Germline CDR1 KGHSH, CDR2 LQKENI. The V segment lost 5 bases and the J segment 5 bases; nucleotides outside the gene matches: 4. The CDR3 consists of 13 residues. This CDR3 reads CASSRGGRDTQYF. CDR3 nucleotide sequence: TGTGCCAGCTCAAGAGGGGGCAGAGATACGCAGTATTTT.

The chain has TRBV24-1 and TRBJ2-1, with D perhaps matching TRBD2 (6 bases). Trimming stripped 1 base from V and 5 bases from J, with 8 bases between. This CDR3 contains 14 residues. The germline V gene has CDR1 KGHDR and CDR2 SFDVKD. CDR3 sequence reads: CATSDLRGNNEQFF. The DNA of the CDR3 is TGTGCCACCAGTGATTTACGGGGGAACAATGAGCAGTTCTTC.

The chain combines TRBV5-1 with TRBJ2-7, with D perhaps TRBD2 (6 bases). Trimming took off 4 bases at V and 3 bases at J, with 11 bases between the two ends. The CDR3 length is 13 residues. The germline V gene encodes CDR1 SGHRS and CDR2 YFSETQ. In DNA, the CDR3 is TGCGCCAGCAGCCTTAGCGGTTACTACGAGCAGTACTTC. Translated: CASSLSGYYEQYF.

V usage is TRBV11-2 and J usage is TRBJ1-4; D uncertain. The CDR3 covers 13 residues. The V gene's germline CDR1 is SGHAT and CDR2 FQNNGV. Trimming removed 5 bases from V and 8 bases from J, with 12 bases in between. The DNA for the CDR3 is TGTGCCAGCAGCCCGGGAGCGGGCGAAAAACTGTTTTTT. It encodes CASSPGAGEKLFF.

The rearrangement joins TRBV12-2 to TRBJ2-7. TRBV12-2 is shown as a pseudogene. The CDR3 has 17 amino acids. This CDR3 reads CASRLEVRPTLSYEQYF. The CDR3 DNA follows: TGTGCAAGTCGCTTAGAGGTGCGCCCCACCCTCTCCTACGAGCAGTACTTC.

The genes are TRBV27 and TRBJ2-7; tentatively, D is TRBD1 or TRBD2 (5 bases each). From germline, CDR1 is MNHEY and CDR2 SMNVEV (reference sequence). The CDR3 spans 16 residues. V was pared by 0 bases and J by 0 bases, with 12 bases between. CDR3 protein: CASSLSVGDASYEQYF. Here the CDR3 DNA reads TGTGCCAGCAGTTTATCGGTAGGGGACGCCTCCTACGAGCAGTACTTC.